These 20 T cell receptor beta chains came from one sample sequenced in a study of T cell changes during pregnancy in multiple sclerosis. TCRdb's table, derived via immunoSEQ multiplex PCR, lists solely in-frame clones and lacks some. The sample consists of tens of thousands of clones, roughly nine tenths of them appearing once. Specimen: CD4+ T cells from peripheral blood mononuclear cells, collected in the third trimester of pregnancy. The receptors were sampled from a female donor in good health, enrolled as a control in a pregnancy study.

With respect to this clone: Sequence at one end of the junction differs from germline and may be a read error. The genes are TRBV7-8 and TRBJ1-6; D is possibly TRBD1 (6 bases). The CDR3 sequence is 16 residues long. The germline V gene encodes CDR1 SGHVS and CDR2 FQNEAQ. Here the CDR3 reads CASSLGQGLRNSPLHF. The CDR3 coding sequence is TGTGCCAGCAGTTTAGGTCAGGGGCTGAGGAATTCACCCCTCCACTTT.

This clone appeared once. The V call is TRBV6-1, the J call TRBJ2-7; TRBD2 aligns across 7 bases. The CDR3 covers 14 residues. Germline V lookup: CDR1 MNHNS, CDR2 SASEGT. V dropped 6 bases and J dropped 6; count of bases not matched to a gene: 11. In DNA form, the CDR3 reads TGTGCCAGCAGCGCCCGCCCGCCGGGGGGCGAGCAGTACTTC. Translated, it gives CASSARPPGGEQYF.

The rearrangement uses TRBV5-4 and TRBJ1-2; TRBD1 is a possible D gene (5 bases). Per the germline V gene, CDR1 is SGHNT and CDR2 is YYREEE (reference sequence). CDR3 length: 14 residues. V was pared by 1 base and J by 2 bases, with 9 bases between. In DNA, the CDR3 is TGTGCCAGCAGCTTGCAGGGTAGGAACTATGGCTACACCTTC. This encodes CASSLQGRNYGYTF.

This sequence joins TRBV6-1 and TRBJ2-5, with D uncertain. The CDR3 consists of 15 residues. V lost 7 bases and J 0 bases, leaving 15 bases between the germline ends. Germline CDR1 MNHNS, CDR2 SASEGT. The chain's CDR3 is CASTPRKEYQETQYF. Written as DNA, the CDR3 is TGTGCCAGCACCCCTCGAAAGGAGTACCAAGAGACCCAGTACTTC.

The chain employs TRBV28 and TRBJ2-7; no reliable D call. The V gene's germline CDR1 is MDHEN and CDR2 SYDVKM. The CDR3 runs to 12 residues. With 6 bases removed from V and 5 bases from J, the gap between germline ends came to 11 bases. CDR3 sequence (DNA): TGTGCCAGCAGATCGGGTTTCAACGAGCAGTACTTC. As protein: CASRSGFNEQYF.

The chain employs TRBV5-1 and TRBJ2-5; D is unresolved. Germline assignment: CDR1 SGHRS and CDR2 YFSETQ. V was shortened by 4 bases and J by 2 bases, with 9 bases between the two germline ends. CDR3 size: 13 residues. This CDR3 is CASSPSLQETQYF. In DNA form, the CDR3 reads TGCGCCAGCAGCCCCTCACTGCAAGAGACCCAGTACTTC.

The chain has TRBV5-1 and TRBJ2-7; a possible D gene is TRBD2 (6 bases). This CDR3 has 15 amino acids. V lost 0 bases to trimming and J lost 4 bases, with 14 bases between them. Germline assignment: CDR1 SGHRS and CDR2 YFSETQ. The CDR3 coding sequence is TGCGCCAGCAGCTTGGCCGGGGGAATAGGGTACGAGCAGTACTTC. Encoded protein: CASSLAGGIGYEQYF.

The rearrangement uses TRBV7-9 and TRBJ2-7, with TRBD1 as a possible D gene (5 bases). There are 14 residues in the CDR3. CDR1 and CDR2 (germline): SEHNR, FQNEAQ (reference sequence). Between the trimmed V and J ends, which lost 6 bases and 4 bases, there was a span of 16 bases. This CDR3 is CASSSTPQVYEQYF. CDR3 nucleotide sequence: TGTGCCAGCAGTTCTACCCCACAGGTGTACGAGCAGTACTTC. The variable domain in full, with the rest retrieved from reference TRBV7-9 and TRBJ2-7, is DTGVSQNPRHKITKRGQNVTFRCDPISEHNRLYWYRQTLGQGPEFLTYFQNEAQLEKSRLLSDRFSAERPKGSFSTLEIQRTEQGDSAMYLCASSSTPQVYEQYFGPGTRLTVT.

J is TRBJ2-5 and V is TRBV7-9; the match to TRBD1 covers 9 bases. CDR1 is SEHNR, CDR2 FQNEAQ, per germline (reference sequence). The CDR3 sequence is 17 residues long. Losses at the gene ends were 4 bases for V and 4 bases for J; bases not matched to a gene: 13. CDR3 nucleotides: TGTGCCAGCAGCTCCTGGCAGCCGGGACAGGGAGGAGAGACCCAGTACTTC. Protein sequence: CASSSWQPGQGGETQYF.

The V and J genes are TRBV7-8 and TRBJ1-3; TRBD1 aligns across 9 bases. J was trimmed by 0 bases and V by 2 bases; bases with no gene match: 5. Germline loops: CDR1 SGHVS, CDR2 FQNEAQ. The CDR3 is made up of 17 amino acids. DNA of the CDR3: TGTGCCAGCAGCTTATCGGTGGACAGGGGCTCTGGAAACACCATATATTTT. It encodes CASSLSVDRGSGNTIYF.

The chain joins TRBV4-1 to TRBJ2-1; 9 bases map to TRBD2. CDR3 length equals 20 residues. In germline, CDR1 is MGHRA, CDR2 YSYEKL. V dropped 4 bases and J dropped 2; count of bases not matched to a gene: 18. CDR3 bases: TGCGCCAGCAGCCGAATCGGGGTAGCGGGGGCCGGAGGCGCCTACAATGAGCAGTTCTTC. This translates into CASSRIGVAGAGGAYNEQFF.

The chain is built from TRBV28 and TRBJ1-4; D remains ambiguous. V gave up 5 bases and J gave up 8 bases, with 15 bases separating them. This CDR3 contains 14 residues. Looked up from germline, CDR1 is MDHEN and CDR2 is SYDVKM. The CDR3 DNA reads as TGTGCCAGCAGTCACCCAGCCCGCGGCGAAAAACTGTTTTTT. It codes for CASSHPARGEKLFF.

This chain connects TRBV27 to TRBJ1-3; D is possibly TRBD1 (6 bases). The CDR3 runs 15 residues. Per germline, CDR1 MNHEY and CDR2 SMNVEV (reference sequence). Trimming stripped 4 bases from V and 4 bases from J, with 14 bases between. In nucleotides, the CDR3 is TGTGCCAGCAGTTCCCTCGGGACATACGGAAACACCATATATTTT. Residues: CASSSLGTYGNTIYF.

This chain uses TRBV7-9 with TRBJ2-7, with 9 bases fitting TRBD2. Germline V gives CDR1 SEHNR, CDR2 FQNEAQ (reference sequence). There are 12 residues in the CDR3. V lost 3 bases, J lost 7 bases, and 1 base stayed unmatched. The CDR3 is CASSFTSGEQYF. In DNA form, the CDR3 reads TGTGCCAGCAGCTTTACTAGCGGGGAGCAGTACTTC.

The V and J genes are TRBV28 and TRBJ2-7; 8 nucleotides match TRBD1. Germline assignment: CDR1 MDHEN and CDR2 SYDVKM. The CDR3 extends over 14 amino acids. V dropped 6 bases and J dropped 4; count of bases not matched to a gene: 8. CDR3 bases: TGTGCCAGCAGCCCGGGACAGGAGATTTACGAGCAGTACTTC. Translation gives CASSPGQEIYEQYF.

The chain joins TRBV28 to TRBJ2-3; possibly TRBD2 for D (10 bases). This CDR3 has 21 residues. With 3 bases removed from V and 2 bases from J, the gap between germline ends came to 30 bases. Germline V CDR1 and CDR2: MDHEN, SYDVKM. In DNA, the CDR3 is TGTGCCAGCAGTTTCAGTACAGGGGGCGGGAGGAGCGGGAGGGCCACAGATACGCAGTATTTT. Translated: CASSFSTGGGRSGRATDTQYF.

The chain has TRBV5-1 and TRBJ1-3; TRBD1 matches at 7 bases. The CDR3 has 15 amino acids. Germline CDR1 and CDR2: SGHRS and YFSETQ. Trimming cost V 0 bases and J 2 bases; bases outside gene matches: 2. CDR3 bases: TGCGCCAGCAGCTTGGAAACAGGGGCTGGAAACACCATATATTTT. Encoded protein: CASSLETGAGNTIYF.

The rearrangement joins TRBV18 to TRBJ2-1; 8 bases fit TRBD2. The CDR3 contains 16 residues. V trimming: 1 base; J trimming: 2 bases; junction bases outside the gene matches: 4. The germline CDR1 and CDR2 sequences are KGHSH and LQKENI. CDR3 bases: TGTGCCAGCTCACCACGCGGTAGCGGGGCCTACAATGAGCAGTTCTTC. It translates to CASSPRGSGAYNEQFF. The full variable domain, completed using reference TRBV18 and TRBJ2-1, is NAGVMQNPRHLVRRRGQEARLRCSPMKGHSHVYWYRQLPEEGLKFMVYLQKENIIDESGMPKERFSAEFPKEGPSILRIQQVVRGDSAAYFCASSPRGSGAYNEQFFGPGTRLTVL.

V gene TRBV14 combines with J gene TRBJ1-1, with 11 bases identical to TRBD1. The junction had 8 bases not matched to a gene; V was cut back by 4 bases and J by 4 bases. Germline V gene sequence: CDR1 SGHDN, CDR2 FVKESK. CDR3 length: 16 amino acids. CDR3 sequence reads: CASSPPDRGPGTEAFF. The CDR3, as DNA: TGTGCCAGCAGCCCGCCGGACAGGGGGCCTGGCACTGAAGCTTTCTTT. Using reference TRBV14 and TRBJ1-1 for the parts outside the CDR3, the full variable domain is EAGVTQFPSHSVIEKGQTVTLRCDPISGHDNLYWYRRVMGKEIKFLLHFVKESKQDESGMPNNRFLAERTGGTYSTLKVQPAELEDSGVYFCASSPPDRGPGTEAFFGQGTRLTVV.

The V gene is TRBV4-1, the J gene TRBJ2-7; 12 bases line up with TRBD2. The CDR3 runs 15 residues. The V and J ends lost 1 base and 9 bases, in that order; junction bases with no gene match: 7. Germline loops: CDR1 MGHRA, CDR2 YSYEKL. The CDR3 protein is CASSQGLAGDGRQYF. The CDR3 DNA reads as TGCGCCAGCAGCCAAGGACTAGCGGGAGATGGGCGGCAGTACTTC.